This is a list of T cell receptor beta chains from one sample in a study of T cell responses to AZD1222 COVID-19 vaccine. Method: immunoSEQ multiplex PCR; TCRdb's copy keeps in-frame clones and lacks some. The sample has 150,000 to 200,000 clones, more than 85% seen once. This specimen consisted of peripheral blood, obtained on day 0 of AZD1222 vaccination. The receptors derive from an adult in good health. CDR3s include the opening cysteine and the closing phenylalanine or tryptophan. D genes are given only for firm matches. Only part of the rows carry a size: once, few, many, or a class if the clone is expanded.

J gene	V gene	D gene	clone size	CDR3 protein	CDR3 DNA
TRBJ2-7	TRBV9	NA	NA	CASSLGRGSYEQYF	TGTGCCAGCAGCCTAGGGAGGGGGAGCTACGAGCAGTACTTC
TRBJ2-1	TRBV12-5	NA	NA	CASGPGTNEQFF	TGTGCTAGTGGTCCTGGGACAAACGAGCAGTTCTTC
TRBJ1-5	TRBV28	NA	NA	CASVGVVVTHF	TGTGCCAGCGTGGGGGTGGTAGTCACGCATTTT
TRBJ1-6	TRBV27	NA	NA	CASRGGNNSPLHF	TGTGCCAGCAGGGGAGGCAATAATTCACCCCTCCACTTT
TRBJ2-5	TRBV7-2	TRBD1	NA	CASSSGQQETQYF	TGTGCCAGCAGCTCGGGACAGCAAGAGACCCAGTACTTC
TRBJ2-1	TRBV13	NA	NA	CASSLLAGTYNEQFF	TGTGCCAGCAGCTTACTTGCGGGAACCTACAATGAGCAGTTCTTC
TRBJ2-7	TRBV2	TRBD2	NA	CASTLAGGPYEQYF	TGTGCCAGTACCCTAGCGGGAGGTCCCTACGAGCAGTACTTC
TRBJ2-7	TRBV5-1	TRBD2	NA	CASSLVAGGPLDEQYF	TGCGCCAGCAGCTTGGTAGCGGGAGGGCCGTTGGACGAGCAGTACTTC
TRBJ2-1	TRBV7-6	TRBD2	NA	CASSLGTSGANNEQFF	TGTGCCAGCAGCTTAGGGACTAGCGGGGCGAACAATGAGCAGTTCTTC
TRBJ2-7	TRBV28	NA	NA	CASSRTYEQYF	TGTGCCAGCAGCCGTACTTACGAGCAGTACTTC
TRBJ1-1	TRBV5-6	NA	NA	CASTPGSQIRTRTEAFF	TGTGCCAGCACCCCGGGCTCCCAGATCAGAACGAGAACTGAAGCTTTCTTT
TRBJ2-1	TRBV20-1	NA	NA	CSAPLGVQQFF	TGCAGTGCCCCATTAGGCGTCCAGCAGTTCTTC
TRBJ2-1	TRBV19	TRBD2	NA	CATHSGSGAYNEQFF	TGTGCCACTCATAGCGGGAGCGGCGCCTACAATGAGCAGTTCTTC
TRBJ1-1	TRBV27	NA	NA	CASNKRREEAFF	TGTGCCAGCAACAAAAGGCGGGAGGAAGCTTTCTTT
TRBJ2-7	TRBV3-1/TRBV3-2	NA	NA	CASSHIRDILVEQYF	TGTGCCAGCAGCCACATCCGGGACATCCTCGTGGAGCAGTACTTC
TRBJ1-2	TRBV3-1/TRBV3-2	NA	NA	CASSQSRGGRYGYTF	TGTGCCAGCAGCCAATCGAGGGGAGGCCGCTATGGCTACACCTTC
TRBJ1-1	TRBV5-1	TRBD1	NA	CASSSWTGNTEAFF	TGCGCCAGCAGCTCGTGGACAGGGAACACTGAAGCTTTCTTT
TRBJ2-7	TRBV6-5	NA	once	CASTAGAEQYF	TGTGCCAGCACCGCGGGGGCCGAGCAGTACTTC
TRBJ2-7	TRBV10-1	TRBD2	NA	CASSVVGRDGLAGLGEQYF	TGCGCCAGCAGTGTAGTTGGGCGCGACGGACTAGCGGGGTTGGGGGAGCAGTACTTC
TRBJ2-1	TRBV29-1	TRBD1	NA	CTGQGDSYNEQFF	TGCACGGGACAGGGGGACTCCTACAATGAGCAGTTCTTC
TRBJ1-3	TRBV10-3	NA	few	CAISVQGGGNTIYF	TGTGCCATCAGTGTACAGGGAGGTGGAAACACCATATATTTT
TRBJ1-2	TRBV28	NA	once	CASSFAGPYGYTF	TGTGCCAGCAGTTTTGCAGGGCCCTATGGCTACACCTTC
TRBJ2-5	TRBV3-1/TRBV3-2	TRBD2	once	CASRQLAGEETQYF	TGTGCCAGCAGACAACTAGCGGGGGAAGAGACCCAGTACTTC
TRBJ1-2	TRBV29-1	NA	NA	CSVEAWGYGYTF	TGCAGCGTTGAAGCCTGGGGATATGGCTACACCTTC
TRBJ1-2	TRBV29-1	TRBD1	NA	CSADRTGGGGYTF	TGCAGCGCTGACCGAACAGGGGGCGGCGGCTACACCTTC
TRBJ2-3	TRBV18	TRBD1	NA	CASSPGGQPRDTQYF	TGTGCCAGCTCACCAGGGGGACAGCCCCGGGATACGCAGTATTTT